Listed below are T cell receptor beta chains from one sample, sequenced in a study of early T cells in non-severe SARS-CoV-2 infection. MiXCR, applied by TCRdb to the 5' RACE reads, yields one record per CDR3 protein. This sample has about 76,000 distinct CDR3 sequences, with about 11% found just once. Input material: whole blood. The receptors were gathered from an adult who was a healthcare worker with PCR-confirmed SARS-CoV-2 infection or an uninfected control (not recorded which). Both conserved end residues are part of each CDR3. D genes are given only for firm matches. Where a row states a size, it is once, few, many or the class of an expanded clone; other rows omit it.

TRBJ1-5 | many | . | TRBV27 | CASSFLSGPHRSQPQHF | TGTGCCAGCAGTTTTTTGTCCGGGCCCCACCGGAGTCAGCCCCAGCATTTT
TRBJ1-1 | . | . | TRBV29-1 | CSVRTENTEAFF | TGCAGCGTTAGGACTGAGAACACTGAAGCTTTCTTT
TRBJ1-3 | many | . | TRBV7-9 | CASSLSGDGAGNTIYF | TGTGCCAGCAGCTTAAGTGGTGACGGGGCTGGAAACACCATATATTTT
TRBJ1-5 | . | . | TRBV7-2 | CASSPLEGSNQPQHF | TGTGCCAGCAGCCCCCTAGAAGGCAGCAATCAGCCCCAGCATTTT
TRBJ1-3 | . | . | TRBV20-1 | CSASRDKTDSGNTIYF | TGCAGTGCTAGCCGGGACAAGACTGACTCTGGAAACACCATATATTTT
TRBJ1-2 | many | . | TRBV10-3 | CAISEAGGYTF | TGTGCCATCAGTGAGGCCGGAGGCTACACCTTC
TRBJ2-1 | few | TRBD2 | TRBV7-9 | CASSGVGLALNEQFF | TGTGCCAGCAGCGGAGTCGGACTAGCGTTGAATGAGCAGTTCTTC
TRBJ2-3 | many | . | TRBV19 | CASSRSSGWGDTQYF | TGTGCCAGTAGTAGGAGCTCCGGGTGGGGAGATACGCAGTATTTT
TRBJ1-1 | few | . | TRBV20-1 | CSARDGGHLRVDTEAFF | TGCAGTGCTAGAGATGGTGGCCACTTAAGGGTTGACACTGAAGCTTTCTTT
TRBJ1-2 | . | . | TRBV19 | CASSLAGPPGGYTF | TGTGCCAGTAGTTTAGCCGGGCCTCCAGGCGGCTACACCTTC
TRBJ2-3 | many | TRBD2 | TRBV6-4 | CASSKTSGGAADTQYF | TGTGCCAGCAGCAAGACTAGCGGGGGGGCAGCAGATACGCAGTATTTT
TRBJ2-1 | many | TRBD1 | TRBV11-2 | CASSVTGGGEQFF | TGTGCCAGCAGCGTTACAGGGGGTGGTGAGCAGTTCTTC
TRBJ2-5 | few | TRBD2 | TRBV6-2/TRBV6-3 | CASRPGLGLSETQYF | TGTGCCAGCAGGCCGGGACTAGGTTTGTCGGAGACCCAGTACTTC
TRBJ1-2 | . | . | TRBV6-6 | CASSYQAGNYGYTF | TGTGCCAGCAGTTACCAGGCAGGGAACTATGGCTACACCTTC